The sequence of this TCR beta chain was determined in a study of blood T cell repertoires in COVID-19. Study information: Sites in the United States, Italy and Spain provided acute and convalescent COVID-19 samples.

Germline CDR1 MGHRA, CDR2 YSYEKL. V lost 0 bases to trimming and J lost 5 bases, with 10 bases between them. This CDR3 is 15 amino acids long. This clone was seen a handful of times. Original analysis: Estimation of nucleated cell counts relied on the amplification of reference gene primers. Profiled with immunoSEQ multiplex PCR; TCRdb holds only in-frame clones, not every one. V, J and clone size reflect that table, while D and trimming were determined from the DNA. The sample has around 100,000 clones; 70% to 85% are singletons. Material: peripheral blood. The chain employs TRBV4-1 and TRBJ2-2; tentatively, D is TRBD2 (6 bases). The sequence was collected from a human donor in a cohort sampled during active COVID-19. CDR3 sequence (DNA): TGCGCCAGCAGCCAAGATCTTGCGGGGACCGGGGAGCTGTTTTTT. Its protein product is CASSQDLAGTGELFF.